A selection of T cell receptor beta chains follows, all from one sample in a study of cytomegalovirus exposure and HLA in healthy donors. The method was immunoSEQ multiplex PCR; TCRdb's version includes in-frame clones alone and lacks a portion of them. The table records about 130,000 clones, 82% of them present only once. The material sequenced was PBMCs. The receptors originated from a man aged 25-45 years in good health and CMV-seropositive. The CDR3 runs from the conserved cysteine through the conserved F or W. Each record gives: J gene, V gene, D gene, clone size, CDR3 protein, CDR3 DNA. A D gene is named only where the DNA matches it firmly. Expanded clones get a size class; other rows say once, few or many, or leave the size out.

>TRBJ2-2|TRBV15|NA|many
CATSRGQANTGELFF
TGTGCCACCAGCAGAGGCCAGGCGAACACCGGGGAGCTGTTTTTT
>TRBJ2-1|TRBV27|TRBD2|NA
CASSRVVTSGSHEQFF
TGTGCCAGCAGTAGGGTGGTTACTAGCGGGAGCCATGAGCAGTTCTTC
>TRBJ2-1|TRBV6-5|NA|once
CASRTNNEQFF
TGTGCCAGCAGAACTAACAATGAGCAGTTCTTC
>TRBJ2-6|TRBV6-1|NA|NA
CASSAQASGANVLTF
TGTGCCAGCAGTGCGCAAGCCTCAGGGGCCAACGTCCTGACTTTC
>TRBJ1-1|TRBV5-4|TRBD1|NA
CASFKDRGDTEAFF
TGTGCCAGCTTCAAGGACAGGGGTGACACTGAAGCTTTCTTT
>TRBJ2-3|TRBV14|NA|NA
CASSHLRDSGTDTQYF
TGTGCCAGCAGCCATCTCCGGGACAGCGGGACAGATACGCAGTATTTT
>TRBJ1-2|TRBV18|NA|NA
CASSPDWEWVHGYTF
TGTGCCAGCTCGCCCGACTGGGAGTGGGTCCATGGCTACACCTTC
>TRBJ1-1|TRBV11-2|TRBD1|NA
CASSAFTGTGSEAFF
TGTGCCAGCAGCGCTTTCACCGGGACAGGATCTGAAGCTTTCTTT
>TRBJ2-1|TRBV5-1|TRBD2|NA
CASSQTSGDTYNEQFF
TGCGCCAGCAGCCAGACTAGCGGGGACACTTACAATGAGCAGTTCTTC
>TRBJ2-7|TRBV5-1|TRBD1|NA
CASSPAGQGVEEQYF
TGCGCCAGCAGCCCAGCGGGACAGGGGGTAGAAGAGCAGTACTTC
>TRBJ2-3|TRBV6-1|TRBD2|NA
CASSWGGSSTDTQYF
TGTGCCAGCAGTTGGGGGGGGTCAAGTACAGATACGCAGTATTTT
>TRBJ2-5|TRBV5-6|TRBD1|NA
CASSLGQGKETQYF
TGTGCCAGCAGCTTGGGACAGGGTAAAGAGACCCAGTACTTC
>TRBJ2-1|TRBV9|NA|NA
CASSVAGSPYNEQFF
TGTGCCAGCAGCGTAGCCGGGAGCCCCTACAATGAGCAGTTCTTC
>TRBJ1-5|TRBV18|NA|NA
CASSRTYRQILNQPQHF
TGTGCCAGCTCACGAACTTACAGACAGATCTTGAATCAGCCCCAGCATTTT
>TRBJ1-1|TRBV27|NA|NA
CASSPYVTVGGMNTEAFF
TGTGCCAGCAGTCCATACGTTACCGTCGGGGGAATGAACACTGAAGCTTTCTTT
>TRBJ2-3|TRBV5-1|TRBD2|NA
CASSEDAGVVTDTQYF
TGCGCCAGCAGCGAGGACGCGGGAGTTGTCACAGATACGCAGTATTTT
>TRBJ1-2|TRBV13|NA|NA
CASSSEAEAVNYGYTF
TGTGCCAGCAGCTCAGAAGCGGAGGCCGTTAACTATGGCTACACCTTC
>TRBJ1-2|TRBV6-1|NA|NA
CASSAQGSYGYTF
TGTGCCAGCAGTGCACAGGGTAGCTATGGCTACACCTTC
>TRBJ1-2|TRBV7-2|NA|NA
CASSQGQILGGYTF
TGTGCCAGCAGCCAAGGACAGATCTTAGGTGGCTACACCTTC
>TRBJ1-2|TRBV9|NA|few
CASSVEYGVGYTF
TGTGCCAGCAGCGTAGAGTACGGGGTTGGCTACACCTTC
>TRBJ1-2|TRBV19|NA|NA
CASSIRRGDGYTF
TGTGCCAGTAGTATCCGTAGAGGAGACGGCTACACCTTC
>TRBJ2-7|TRBV4-3|TRBD2|NA
CASSQGWGLAGGSSYEQYF
TGCGCCAGCAGCCAGGGGTGGGGACTAGCGGGGGGAAGCTCCTACGAGCAGTACTTC
>TRBJ2-3|TRBV4-3|NA|few
CASSQTYRGQHTDTQYF
TGCGCCAGCAGCCAAACATACAGAGGACAGCACACAGATACGCAGTATTTT
>TRBJ2-1|TRBV15|NA|NA
CATSRGTGKATGYNEQFF
TGTGCCACCAGCAGAGGGACCGGGAAAGCTACTGGATACAATGAGCAGTTCTTC
>TRBJ1-2|TRBV4-1|TRBD1|NA
CASSQDRTGFNYGYTF
TGCGCCAGCAGCCAAGATAGGACAGGGTTTAACTATGGCTACACCTTC
>TRBJ2-1|TRBV5-4|NA|few
CASSFGGAEAINEQFF
TGTGCCAGCAGCTTTGGAGGGGCGGAGGCCATAAATGAGCAGTTCTTC
>TRBJ1-4|TRBV2|TRBD1|few
CASSEAYGQGIEKLFF
TGTGCCAGCAGTGAAGCGTACGGACAGGGTATCGAAAAACTGTTTTTT
>TRBJ2-7|TRBV4-1|NA|NA
CASSQEGSGGEQYF
TGCGCCAGCAGCCAAGAAGGCTCGGGTGGGGAGCAGTACTTC
>TRBJ1-1|TRBV18|NA|NA
CASSLRMNTEAFF
TGTGCCAGCTCACTTCGTATGAACACTGAAGCTTTCTTT
>TRBJ2-7|TRBV7-6|NA|few
CASSFLRGPFSYEQYF
TGTGCCAGCAGCTTCCTCAGGGGACCTTTCTCCTACGAGCAGTACTTC
>TRBJ2-6|TRBV5-1|TRBD2|once
CASSPGGSGANVLTF
TGCGCCAGCAGCCCGGGAGGGAGCGGGGCCAACGTCCTGACTTTC
>TRBJ1-6|TRBV4-3|TRBD1|NA
CASSQDGQDSPLHF
TGCGCCAGCAGCCAAGATGGACAGGATTCACCCCTCCACTTT
>TRBJ2-7|TRBV28|TRBD1|NA
CASKTQGAYEQYF
TGTGCCAGCAAAACACAGGGGGCCTACGAGCAGTACTTC
>TRBJ2-7|TRBV11-2|TRBD1|NA
CASSLEANRGDEQYF
TGTGCCAGCAGCTTAGAGGCAAACAGGGGGGACGAGCAGTACTTC
>TRBJ2-5|TRBV5-8|TRBD2|NA
CASSSGTSGPTQETQYF
TGTGCCAGCAGCTCTGGGACTAGCGGACCCACCCAAGAGACCCAGTACTTC
>TRBJ1-3|TRBV5-4|NA|NA
CASSPTLTERNTIYF
TGTGCCAGCAGCCCGACTTTGACAGAGAGAAACACCATATATTTT
>TRBJ2-3|TRBV9|TRBD2|few
CASSSVGAGEDTQYF
TGTGCCAGCAGCTCTGTCGGGGCGGGAGAGGATACGCAGTATTTT
>TRBJ2-2|TRBV6-7|NA|NA
CASRAGRGGLNTGELFF
TGTGCCAGCAGAGCCGGACGTGGGGGACTTAACACCGGGGAGCTGTTTTTT
>TRBJ1-2|TRBV5-4|NA|few
CASSFLGGTYGYTF
TGTGCCAGCAGCTTCCTGGGGGGAACCTATGGCTACACCTTC
>TRBJ1-2|TRBV5-8|TRBD1|once
CASSHRGGSLYGYTF
TGTGCCAGCAGCCACAGGGGGGGCTCCCTTTATGGCTACACCTTC
>TRBJ2-2|TRBV9|TRBD2|NA
CASSVSGLASGELFF
TGTGCCAGCAGCGTGAGCGGACTAGCCTCCGGGGAGCTGTTTTTT
>TRBJ2-7|TRBV18|TRBD2|NA
CASSRGLASYEQYF
TGTGCCAGCTCTCGCGGACTAGCGAGCTACGAGCAGTACTTC
>TRBJ1-2|TRBV29-1|NA|NA
CSVEDWLRAGYTF
TGCAGCGTTGAAGATTGGCTCAGGGCTGGCTACACCTTC
>TRBJ2-5|TRBV30|TRBD2|NA
CAWGGGYETQYF
TGTGCCTGGGGCGGGGGGTATGAGACCCAGTACTTC
>TRBJ1-4|TRBV6-1|NA|NA
CASSEDTSANEKLFF
TGTGCCAGCAGTGAGGACACAAGCGCAAATGAAAAACTGTTTTTT
>TRBJ1-1|TRBV5-6|TRBD1|many
CASSLRTGIEAFF
TGTGCCAGCAGCTTGAGGACAGGGATTGAAGCTTTCTTT
>TRBJ1-4|TRBV5-1|TRBD1|NA
CASSDHGTGGEKLFF
TGCGCCAGCAGCGACCACGGGACAGGGGGGGAAAAACTGTTTTTT
>TRBJ1-1|TRBV2|TRBD1|once
CASRDRGYLNTEAFF
TGTGCCAGCAGAGACAGGGGTTACTTGAACACTGAAGCTTTCTTT
>TRBJ1-4|TRBV7-3|NA|NA
CASSRTGEGDEKLFF
TGTGCCAGCAGCCGAACCGGGGAGGGGGATGAAAAACTGTTTTTT
>TRBJ1-1|TRBV5-5|NA|NA
CASSRLPGNTEAFF
TGTGCCAGCAGCCGTCTCCCGGGGAACACTGAAGCTTTCTTT
>TRBJ1-2|TRBV6-6|NA|NA
CASGGIRRGYTF
TGTGCCAGCGGAGGGATACGGCGTGGCTACACCTTC